This is a list of T cell receptor beta chains from one sample in a study of blood T cell repertoires in COVID-19. The method was immunoSEQ multiplex PCR; TCRdb's version includes in-frame clones alone and lacks a portion of them. The sample gives about 240,000 clones, under 90% of which show up once; about 3.6% is in the top ten. The material sequenced was PBMCs or T cells enriched from blood (not recorded which). These TCRs come from a woman between 40 and 50 years old who had been exposed to COVID-19. The CDR3 runs from the conserved cysteine through the conserved F or W. Fields, in order: J gene, clone size, D gene, V gene, CDR3 protein, CDR3 DNA. The D gene is left open where the match is weak. Some rows have no size entry. The others give once, few or many, or a class for an expanded clone.

TRBJ1-3 | few | - | TRBV6-4 | CASSETPGNTIYF | TGTGCCAGCAGTGAGACTCCTGGAAACACCATATATTTT
TRBJ1-1 | - | TRBD1 | TRBV19 | CASSGQGMNTEAFF | TGTGCCAGTAGTGGACAGGGAATGAACACTGAAGCTTTCTTT
TRBJ1-6 | - | TRBD1 | TRBV3-1/TRBV3-2 | CASSPGQVNSPLHF | TGTGCCAGCAGCCCCGGACAGGTTAATTCACCCCTCCACTTT
TRBJ2-6 | - | - | TRBV4-3 | CASSQEPGSGANVLTF | TGCGCCAGCAGCCAAGAGCCGGGAAGTGGGGCCAACGTCCTGACTTTC
TRBJ2-3 | once | - | TRBV3-1/TRBV3-2 | CASSPRDFTDTQYF | TGTGCCAGCAGCCCACGGGACTTCACAGATACGCAGTATTTT
TRBJ2-3 | - | TRBD1 | TRBV6-2/TRBV6-3 | CASSSEGGITDTQYF | TGTGCCAGCAGCTCAGAAGGGGGCATCACAGATACGCAGTATTTT
TRBJ1-1 | - | - | TRBV11-2 | CASSHRTAKVMNTEAFF | TGTGCCAGCAGCCACAGGACAGCTAAGGTCATGAACACTGAAGCTTTCTTT
TRBJ2-7 | - | TRBD1 | TRBV4-1 | CASSQVPGTGRGEQYF | TGCGCCAGCAGCCAAGTGCCGGGGACAGGCCGCGGCGAGCAGTACTTC
TRBJ1-2 | once | - | TRBV12-3/TRBV12-4 | CASSLAPVYGYTF | TGTGCCAGCAGTTTAGCCCCGGTCTATGGCTACACCTTC
TRBJ1-2 | - | - | TRBV3-1/TRBV3-2 | CASSHEVGGYTF | TGTGCCAGCAGCCACGAGGTTGGTGGCTACACCTTC